One and the same sample provided the 17 T cell receptor beta chains below, sequenced in a study of cytomegalovirus exposure and HLA in healthy donors. PCR used 60 Vbeta primers and 13 Jbeta primers. Measured with immunoSEQ multiplex PCR; TCRdb has only the in-frame clones, and not every one. The data contain 150,000 to 200,000 clones, about 72% of them singletons. Sequenced sample: PBMCs. The receptors originated from a human donor in good health.

The chain uses TRBV19 and TRBJ1-5, with unresolved D. This CDR3 is built from 15 residues. Germline V CDR1 and CDR2: LNHDA, SQIVND (reference sequence). Trimming stripped 5 bases from V and 0 bases from J, with 11 bases between. CDR3 in DNA: TGTGCCAGTAGTTGGGCAGGATATAGCAATCAGCCCCAGCATTTT. This codes for CASSWAGYSNQPQHF. The variable domain in full, completed from reference TRBV19 and TRBJ1-5, reads DGGITQSPKYLFRKEGQNVTLSCEQNLNHDAMYWYRQDPGQGLRLIYYSQIVNDFQKGDIAEGYSVSREKKESFPLTVTSAQKNPTAFYLCASSWAGYSNQPQHFGDGTRLSIL.

V is TRBV9 and J is TRBJ1-1; TRBD1 might be the D (5 bases). Trimming took 2 bases from V and 0 from J, leaving 8 bases between them. The CDR3 totals 14 residues. Germline lookup yields CDR1 SGDLS and CDR2 YYNGEE. The CDR3 loop reads CASSVSGVNTEAFF. The CDR3 DNA reads as TGTGCCAGCAGCGTTTCGGGGGTGAACACTGAAGCTTTCTTT. Complete variable domain (other parts from reference TRBV9 and TRBJ1-1): DSGVTQTPKHLITATGQRVTLRCSPRSGDLSVYWYQQSLDQGLQFLIQYYNGEERAKGNILERFSAQQFPDLHSELNLSSLELGDSALYFCASSVSGVNTEAFFGQGTRLTVV.

The DNA of the CDR3 is TGTGCCAGTAGTGCCTCCCCGGGGACAGGGTTTCTGAGCAATCAGCCCCAGCATTTT. Amino acids: CASSASPGTGFLSNQPQHF. V is TRBV19 and J is TRBJ1-5; 9 nucleotides align to TRBD1. V was pared by 5 bases and J by 1 base, with 15 bases of the junction left unmatched. The CDR3 extends over 19 amino acids. The germline gives CDR1 LNHDA, CDR2 SQIVND (reference sequence).

A few counts support this clone. The CDR3 sequence is CAISNSKWTSGAATSSYNEQFF. The CDR3 DNA is TGTGCCATCAGCAATTCTAAATGGACTAGCGGGGCTGCTACTAGCTCCTACAATGAGCAGTTCTTC. This chain connects TRBV10-3 to TRBJ2-1, with 12 bases lining up with TRBD2. V was clipped by 6 bases and J by 0 bases; unmatched bases: 21. CDR3 length: 22 residues. CDR1 and CDR2 from the germline V gene are ENHRY and SYGVKD.

V and J are TRBV5-4 and TRBJ1-3, with 9 bases aligning to TRBD1. CDR1 is SGHNT and CDR2 is YYREEE in the germline V gene (reference sequence). V trimming: 4 bases; J trimming: 2 bases; junction bases outside the gene matches: 4. CDR3 length: 15 residues. In DNA, the CDR3 is TGTGCCAGCAGCGACCGGGACAGGGCTGGAAACACCATATATTTT. Protein sequence: CASSDRDRAGNTIYF.

Remarks on this clone: The junction does not match germline at one end; this may be a read error. Different DNA sequences within this sample yield the same CDR3. The chain's CDR3 is CASSPGLGWTEAFF. The CDR3 DNA follows: TGTGCCAGCAGTCCCGGACTGGGGTGGACTGAAGCCTTCTTT. The chain employs TRBV27 and TRBJ1-1, with D unclear. The CDR3 covers 14 residues. The germline gives CDR1 MNHEY, CDR2 SMNVEV (reference sequence).

Regarding this clone: Other DNA sequences within the sample encode an identical CDR3. The rearrangement uses TRBV30 and TRBJ1-1; 10 nucleotides align to TRBD1. The CDR3 consists of 14 residues. Germline V gene data show CDR1 as GTSNPN and CDR2 as SVGIG (reference sequence). J lost 4 bases, V lost 3 bases, and 5 bases had no gene match. DNA of the CDR3: TGTGCCTGGAGGACAGGGGGCAAGAGCACTGAAGCTTTCTTT. Translation gives CAWRTGGKSTEAFF.

In this sample, this clone turned up a few times. The V gene is TRBV5-8, the J gene TRBJ1-2, with 9 bases fitting TRBD1. The CDR3 length is 17 residues. Germline values: CDR1 SGHTS, CDR2 YDEGEE. V dropped 4 bases and J dropped 3; count of bases not matched to a gene: 13. The CDR3 reads CASSVLTGQGHDYGYTF. The CDR3 DNA is TGTGCCAGCAGCGTCTTGACCGGACAGGGGCACGACTATGGCTACACCTTC.

The V call is TRBV19, the J call TRBJ1-2; no definite D call. Germline assignment: CDR1 LNHDA and CDR2 SQIVND (reference sequence). The CDR3 extends over 14 amino acids. V lost 2 bases and J 0 bases, leaving 7 bases between the germline ends. CDR3 bases: TGTGCCAGTAGTATACCTGAGCCTAACTATGGCTACACCTTC. This translates into CASSIPEPNYGYTF.

The table lists this clone with a count of one. The J gene is TRBJ1-4, the V gene TRBV6-5; weak D call: TRBD1 (6 bases). Germline V lookup: CDR1 MNHEY, CDR2 SVGAGI. The CDR3 length is 13 residues. Trimming removed 7 bases from V and 11 bases from J, with 17 bases in between. DNA of the CDR3: TGTGCCAGCACCAAACGGGGGGGCGCGAAACTGTTTTTT. It is translated as CASTKRGGAKLFF.

This clone was seen just once. The V and J genes are TRBV11-2 and TRBJ2-2; 9 bases are a match to TRBD1. CDR3 length: 16 residues. Germline lookup yields CDR1 SGHAT and CDR2 FQNNGV. With V trimmed by 5 bases and J by 0 bases, 4 bases remained unmatched. CDR3 in amino acids: CASSLGTGTNTGELFF. The CDR3 nucleotides read TGTGCCAGCAGCCTGGGGACAGGGACGAACACCGGGGAGCTGTTTTTT.

This sequence joins TRBV7-2 and TRBJ1-3, with no clear D. Looked up from germline, CDR1 is SGHTA and CDR2 is FQGNSA. V dropped 5 bases and J dropped 4 bases, with 21 bases sitting between them. The CDR3 runs to 17 residues. The CDR3: CASSPYSLRAGGNTIYF. CDR3 in DNA: TGTGCCAGCAGCCCCTACTCGTTGAGGGCGGGGGGAAACACCATATATTTT. The complete variable domain, with remaining parts taken from reference TRBV7-2 and TRBJ1-3, reads GAGVSQSPSNKVTEKGKDVELRCDPISGHTALYWYRQSLGQGLEFLIYFQGNSAPDKSGLPSDRFSAERTGGSVSTLTIQRTQQEDSAVYLCASSPYSLRAGGNTIYFGEGSWLTVV.

The chain employs TRBV29-1 and TRBJ1-3, with 8 bases identical to TRBD1. This CDR3 region has 14 residues. V trimming: 6 bases; J trimming: 0 bases; junction bases outside the gene matches: 4. Germline V gene data show CDR1 as SQVTM and CDR2 as ANQGSEA. In DNA form, the CDR3 reads TGCAGCGTGGCAGACAGGGGCTCTGGAAACACCATATATTTT. Residues: CSVADRGSGNTIYF.

This chain connects TRBV6-1 to TRBJ1-2; 12 bases fit TRBD1. This CDR3 contains 19 residues. CDR1 is MNHNS, CDR2 SASEGT, per germline. The V and J ends lost 2 bases and 8 bases, in that order; junction bases with no gene match: 18. The CDR3: CASSETQLGTGGALKGYTF. The CDR3 region has the DNA TGTGCCAGCAGTGAAACTCAGCTTGGGACAGGGGGCGCGCTGAAGGGCTACACCTTC.

This chain uses TRBV2 with TRBJ1-5, with TRBD1 matching over 7 bases. V shed 8 bases and J 3 bases; nucleotides not matched to a gene: 4. CDR3 length equals 13 residues. Germline loops: CDR1 SNHLY, CDR2 FYNNEI. The CDR3 loop reads CASQGGFNQPQHF. DNA for the CDR3: TGTGCCAGCCAGGGGGGTTTCAATCAGCCCCAGCATTTT.

The chain employs TRBV5-1 and TRBJ1-2; 10 positions match TRBD1. The CDR3 totals 16 residues. CDR1 is SGHRS, CDR2 YFSETQ, per germline. The V and J ends lost 4 bases and 8 bases, in that order; junction bases with no gene match: 14. The CDR3 reads CASSTGAGTGDPGYTF. For the CDR3, the DNA is TGCGCCAGCAGCACAGGAGCCGGGACAGGGGATCCGGGCTACACCTTC. Drawing the rest from reference TRBV5-1 and TRBJ1-2, the complete variable domain is KAGVTQTPRYLIKTRGQQVTLSCSPISGHRSVSWYQQTPGQGLQFLFEYFSETQRNKGNFPGRFSGRQFSNSRSEMNVSTLELGDSALYLCASSTGAGTGDPGYTFGSGTRLTVV.

The CDR3 region is CASSPGQGPYEQYF. The CDR3 DNA reads TGTGCCAGCAGCCCGGGACAGGGCCCCTACGAGCAGTACTTC. The chain carries TRBV7-9 and TRBJ2-7; 9 positions match TRBD1. The CDR3 sequence is 14 residues long. Trimming at V came to 5 bases and at J to 2 bases, leaving 4 bases not matched to a gene. The V gene's germline CDR1 is SEHNR and CDR2 FQNEAQ (reference sequence).